A selection of T cell receptor beta chains follows, all from one sample in a study of shared clonotypes between healthy human individuals. Repertoires were generated with immunoSEQ multiplex PCR, while TCRdb's copy carries only in-frame clones and drops some. The sample holds 2,100,000 or so clones, approximately 95% seen once. Sequencing was done on a sample of naive CD4+ T cells sorted from blood. The receptor source for this set is a man between 18 and 35 years old in good health. Each CDR3 is given with its conserved first and last residue. D genes are given only for firm matches. Only some rows state a clone size, as once, few, many or a class for expanded clones.

cdr3_length clone_size d_call j_call v_call cdr3_aa cdr3_nt
16 . . TRBJ2-3 TRBV7-8 CASSSLGGGSTDTQYF TGTGCCAGCAGCTCCCTGGGGGGGGGCAGCACAGATACGCAGTATTTT
15 . . TRBJ2-5 TRBV5-1 CASTRQGRYQETQYF TGCGCCAGCACCCGCCAGGGTCGGTACCAAGAGACCCAGTACTTC
14 . TRBD1 TRBJ2-7 TRBV18 CASSKAGGIYEQYF TGTGCCAGCTCAAAGGCAGGGGGTATCTACGAGCAGTACTTC
16 . TRBD2 TRBJ2-5 TRBV4-1 CASSQGASGSGETQYF TGCGCCAGCAGCCAAGGGGCTAGCGGGAGTGGAGAGACCCAGTACTTC
16 . TRBD1 TRBJ1-1 TRBV2 CASSKGTGVTNTEAFF TGTGCCAGCAGTAAGGGGACAGGTGTCACGAACACTGAAGCTTTCTTT
13 . . TRBJ1-1 TRBV6-1 CASSLTVNTEAFF TGTGCCAGCAGCCTAACAGTGAACACTGAAGCTTTCTTT
14 . . TRBJ1-6 TRBV5-1 CASSFSTGHSPLHF TGCGCCAGCAGCTTTAGCACAGGGCATTCACCCCTCCACTTT
16 . . TRBJ1-6 TRBV10-3 CAISESKGRTNSPLHF TGTGCCATCAGTGAGTCGAAAGGCAGGACGAATTCACCCCTCCACTTT
16 once . TRBJ1-5 TRBV4-3 CASSQDDRYSNQPQHF TGCGCCAGCAGCCAAGATGACAGATATAGCAATCAGCCCCAGCATTTT
14 . TRBD1 TRBJ2-7 TRBV18 CASSGDRRVYEQYF TGTGCCAGCTCCGGGGACAGGAGGGTCTACGAGCAGTACTTC
16 . TRBD2 TRBJ2-1 TRBV4-3 CASSQVIGLVTNEQFF TGCGCCAGCAGCCAAGTTATAGGACTAGTAACGAATGAGCAGTTCTTC
13 . . TRBJ2-7 TRBV11-3 CASSLSPGTEQYF TGTGCCAGCAGCTTATCCCCTGGGACAGAGCAGTACTTC
15 . . TRBJ2-7 TRBV5-1 CASSLLPGRSYEQYF TGCGCCAGCAGCCTCCTACCGGGACGGTCCTACGAGCAGTACTTC
16 . . TRBJ1-3 TRBV5-5 CASSLAGRLTGNTIYF TGTGCCAGCAGCTTGGCGGGACGACTTACCGGAAACACCATATATTTT
14 . . TRBJ2-5 TRBV6-5 CASSYSASLETQYF TGTGCCAGCAGTTACTCGGCTAGCTTAGAGACCCAGTACTTC
16 . TRBD1 TRBJ1-1 TRBV10-3 CAISDVGRGGNTEAFF TGTGCCATCAGTGATGTAGGCAGGGGGGGGAACACTGAAGCTTTCTTT
16 . TRBD1 TRBJ1-2 TRBV19 CASTHSGTGNNYGYTF TGTGCCAGTACCCATTCCGGGACAGGGAATAACTATGGCTACACCTTC
15 . TRBD2 TRBJ2-7 TRBV5-1 CASSLPTSGSYEQYF TGCGCCAGCAGCTTGCCCACTAGCGGCTCCTACGAGCAGTACTTC
12 few . TRBJ2-3 TRBV19 CATLRYPDTQYF TGTGCCACCCTAAGGTATCCAGATACGCAGTATTTT
14 . . TRBJ2-2 TRBV5-1 CASRPTENTGELFF TGCGCCAGCAGGCCCACAGAGAACACCGGGGAGCTGTTTTTT
11 . TRBD2 TRBJ2-7 TRBV11-2 CASSSGRGQYF TGTGCCAGCAGCTCAGGGAGGGGGCAGTACTTC